The entry that follows covers one TCR beta chain sequence. The antigen is not known. The data were obtained in a study of shared clonotypes between healthy human individuals. Whole-study results and caveats: Measured sharing among donors was expected to vary with sequencing depth.

An approximately 180 ng quantity of DNA, 30,000 to 35,000 T cell genomes, went into the sorted-subset replicate PCRs. Profiling relied on immunoSEQ multiplex PCR, and the TCRdb table lists in-frame clones only, not all of them. The sample has 2 million to 2.5 million clones, just under 95% seen once. Naive CD8 isolation took CD45RO-negative cells positively selected for CCR7 and excluded terminally differentiated effector memory CD45RA+ cells. The CDR3 is made up of 17 amino acids. This sequence joins TRBV1 and TRBJ2-3; TRBD2, the table's D call, lacks a check against the DNA. TRBV1 is reported as a pseudogene. The receptor was derived from a man aged 18 to 35 in good health. The sample taken for sequencing was naive CD8+ T cells sorted from blood. The CDR3 nucleotides are TGCACCAGCAGCCAAGATAGGCCTAGCGCAGACACAGATACGCAGTATTTT. Translation: CTSSQDRPSADTDTQYF.